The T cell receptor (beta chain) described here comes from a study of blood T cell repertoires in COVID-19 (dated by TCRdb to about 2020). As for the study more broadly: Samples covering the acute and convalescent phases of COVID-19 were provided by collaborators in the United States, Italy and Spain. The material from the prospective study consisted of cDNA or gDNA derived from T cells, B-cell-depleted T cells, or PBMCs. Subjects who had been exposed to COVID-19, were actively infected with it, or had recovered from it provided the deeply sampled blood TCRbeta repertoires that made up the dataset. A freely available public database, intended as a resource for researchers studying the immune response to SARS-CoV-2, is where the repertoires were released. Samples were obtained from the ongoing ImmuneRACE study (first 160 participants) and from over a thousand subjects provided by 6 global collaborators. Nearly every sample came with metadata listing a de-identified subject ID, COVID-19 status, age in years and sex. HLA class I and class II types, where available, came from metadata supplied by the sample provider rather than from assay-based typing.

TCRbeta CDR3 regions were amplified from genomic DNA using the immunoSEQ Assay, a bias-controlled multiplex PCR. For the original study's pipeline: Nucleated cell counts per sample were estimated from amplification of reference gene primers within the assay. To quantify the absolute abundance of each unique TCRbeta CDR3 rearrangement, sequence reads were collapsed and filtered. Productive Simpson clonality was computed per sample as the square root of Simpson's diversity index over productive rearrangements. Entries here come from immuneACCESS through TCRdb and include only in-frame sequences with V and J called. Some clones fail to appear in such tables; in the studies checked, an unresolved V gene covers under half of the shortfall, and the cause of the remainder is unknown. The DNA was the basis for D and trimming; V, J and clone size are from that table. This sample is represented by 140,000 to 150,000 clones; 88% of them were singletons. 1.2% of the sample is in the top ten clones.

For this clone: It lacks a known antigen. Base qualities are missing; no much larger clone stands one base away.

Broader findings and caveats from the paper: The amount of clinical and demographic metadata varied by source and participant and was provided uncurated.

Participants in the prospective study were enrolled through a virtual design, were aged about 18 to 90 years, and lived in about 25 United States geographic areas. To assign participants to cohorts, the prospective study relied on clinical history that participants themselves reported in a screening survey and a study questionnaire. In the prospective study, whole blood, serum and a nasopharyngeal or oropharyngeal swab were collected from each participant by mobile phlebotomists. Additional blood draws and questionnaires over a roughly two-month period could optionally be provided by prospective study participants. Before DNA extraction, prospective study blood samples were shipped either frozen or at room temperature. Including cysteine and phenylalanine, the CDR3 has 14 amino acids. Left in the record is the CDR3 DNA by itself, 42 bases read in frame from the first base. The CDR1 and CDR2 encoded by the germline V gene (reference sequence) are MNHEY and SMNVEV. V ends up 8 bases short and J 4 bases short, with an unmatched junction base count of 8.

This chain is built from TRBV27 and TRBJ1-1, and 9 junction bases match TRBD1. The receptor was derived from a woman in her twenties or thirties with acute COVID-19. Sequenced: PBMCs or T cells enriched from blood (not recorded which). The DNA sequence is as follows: TGTGCCAGCGGGATAATGACAGGGGGCACTGAAGCTTTCTTT. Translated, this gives CASGIMTGGTEAFF.